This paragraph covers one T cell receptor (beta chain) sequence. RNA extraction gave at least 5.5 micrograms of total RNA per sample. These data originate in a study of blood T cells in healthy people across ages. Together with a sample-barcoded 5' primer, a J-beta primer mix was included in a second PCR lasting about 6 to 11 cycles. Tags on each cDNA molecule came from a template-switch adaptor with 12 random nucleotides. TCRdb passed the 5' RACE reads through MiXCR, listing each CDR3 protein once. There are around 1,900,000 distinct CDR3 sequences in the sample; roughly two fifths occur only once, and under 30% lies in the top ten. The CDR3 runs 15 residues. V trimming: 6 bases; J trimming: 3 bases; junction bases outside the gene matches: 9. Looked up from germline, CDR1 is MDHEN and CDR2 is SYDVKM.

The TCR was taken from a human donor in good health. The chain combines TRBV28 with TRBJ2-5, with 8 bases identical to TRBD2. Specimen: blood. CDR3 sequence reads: CASSPRGGYEETQYF. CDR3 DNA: TGTGCCAGCAGCCCCCGGGGGGGGTACGAAGAGACCCAGTACTTC.